This is a list of T cell receptor beta chains from one sample in a study of T-cell reconstitution after alpha-beta-depleted transplantation in children. TCRdb reanalysed the PCR reads using MiXCR and keeps one entry per CDR3 protein. The sample shows 500,000 or so distinct CDR3 sequences, about 31% of them seen only once. The sample in question was PBMCs from the stem cell graft donor, obtained from the stem cell graft. These receptors were taken from a human donor who donated a stem cell graft to a child with aplastic anemia. CDR3s include the opening cysteine and the closing phenylalanine or tryptophan. The order of the fields is V gene, J gene, clone size, D gene, CDR3 protein, CDR3 DNA. D genes are given only for firm matches. Not all rows give a size; the values are once, few, many and, for expanded clones, a class.

TRBV19	TRBJ2-3	.	.	CASSSRVRASSDTQYF	TGTGCCAGTAGTTCCCGTGTTCGGGCTAGCAGCGATACGCAGTATTTT
TRBV20-1	TRBJ2-1	.	TRBD2	CSASSGGPGEQFF	TGCAGTGCTAGCAGCGGGGGGCCCGGTGAGCAGTTCTTC
TRBV5-1	TRBJ2-1	.	.	CASSFRGFTSGDYNEQFF	TGCGCCAGCAGCTTTCGGGGATTCACTAGTGGGGACTACAATGAGCAGTTCTTC
TRBV20-1	TRBJ2-3	few	.	CSAGRFSVEGTDTQYF	TGCAGTGCTGGAAGATTCTCTGTAGAGGGTACAGATACGCAGTATTTT
TRBV10-3	TRBJ2-1	few	TRBD2	CAIGRTSGPYNEQFF	TGTGCCATCGGACGGACTAGCGGGCCCTACAATGAGCAGTTCTTC
TRBV20-1	TRBJ2-5	few	.	CSARRRASLQETQYF	TGCAGTGCTAGACGACGGGCAAGTCTTCAAGAGACCCAGTACTTC
TRBV7-2	TRBJ2-5	.	TRBD2	CASSFAGEQETQYF	TGTGCCAGCAGCTTCGCGGGGGAACAAGAGACCCAGTACTTC
TRBV7-2	TRBJ2-1	.	TRBD2	CASSLQAGPNEQFF	TGTGCCAGCAGCTTACAAGCGGGGCCTAATGAGCAGTTCTTC
TRBV28	TRBJ2-2	.	.	CASSFAAGITGELFF	TGTGCCAGCAGTTTCGCGGCAGGGATAACCGGGGAGCTGTTTTTT
TRBV7-8	TRBJ2-1	few	.	CASSLMLQAANEQFF	TGTGCCAGCAGCTTAATGCTACAGGCCGCCAATGAGCAGTTCTTC
TRBV9	TRBJ2-3	few	TRBD1	CASSSDRGLGQGVDTQYF	TGTGCCAGCAGCTCGGACAGGGGCCTTGGACAGGGAGTGGATACGCAGTATTTT
TRBV28	TRBJ1-2	few	TRBD1	CASREPGTAYGYTF	TGTGCCAGCAGGGAGCCCGGGACAGCCTATGGCTACACCTTC
TRBV20-1	TRBJ1-1	.	TRBD1	CSARGQGASNTEAFF	TGCAGTGCTAGGGGACAGGGGGCGTCCAACACTGAAGCTTTCTTT
TRBV5-1	TRBJ1-1	.	.	CASSQSNTEAFF	TGCGCCAGCAGCCAATCGAACACTGAAGCTTTCTTT
TRBV7-3	TRBJ1-1	few	.	CASSSTWNTEAFF	TGTGCCAGCAGCTCAACATGGAACACTGAAGCTTTCTTT
TRBV5-6	TRBJ2-4	once	TRBD2	CASSLDRLAGGPGDIQYF	TGTGCCAGCAGCTTGGATCGACTAGCGGGAGGGCCGGGGGACATTCAGTACTTC
TRBV6-5	TRBJ2-1	.	TRBD2	CASSYLTSGGNEQFF	TGTGCCAGCAGTTACCTGACTAGCGGGGGCAATGAGCAGTTCTTC
TRBV14	TRBJ2-1	.	.	CASNMKRGRGTAFYNEQFF	TGTGCCAGCAACATGAAGAGGGGGCGAGGGACTGCATTCTACAATGAGCAGTTCTTC
TRBV29-1	TRBJ1-2	.	.	CSVEDRGDGNYGYTF	TGCAGCGTTGAAGATCGCGGGGACGGTAACTATGGCTACACCTTC
TRBV5-1	TRBJ2-2	.	TRBD2	CASQNLAGGRTGELFF	TGCGCCAGCCAAAACCTAGCGGGAGGACGCACCGGGGAGCTGTTTTTT
TRBV7-2	TRBJ2-3	.	.	CASSLARGQGIGRRTDTQYF	TGTGCCAGCAGCTTAGCGCGAGGGCAGGGGATCGGGAGGAGGACAGATACGCAGTATTTT
TRBV29-1	TRBJ1-1	.	.	CSVIPRKRNTEAFF	TGCAGCGTAATTCCCCGAAAACGGAACACTGAAGCTTTCTTT
TRBV28	TRBJ2-4	.	.	CASSLTWGNIQYF	TGTGCCAGCAGTTTGACCTGGGGTAACATTCAGTACTTC
TRBV12-3/TRBV12-4	TRBJ1-1	.	.	CASMPGRNTEAFF	TGTGCCAGCATGCCGGGTCGGAACACTGAAGCTTTCTTT
TRBV11-2	TRBJ2-5	.	.	CASSFGDRVETQYF	TGTGCCAGCAGCTTCGGGGACCGGGTGGAGACCCAGTACTTC
TRBV5-1	TRBJ2-5	.	.	CASSLAVETQTQYF	TGCGCCAGCAGCTTAGCCGTTGAGACCCAGACCCAGTACTTC
TRBV18	TRBJ1-1	.	.	CASSQDLAMNTEAFF	TGTGCCAGCTCACAGGATCTGGCGATGAACACTGAAGCTTTCTTT
TRBV30	TRBJ2-7	once	TRBD1	CAWSWGDRGYEQYF	TGTGCCTGGAGTTGGGGGGACAGGGGATACGAGCAGTACTTC
TRBV6-1	TRBJ2-1	few	.	CASLRDGVDNEQFF	TGTGCCAGCTTACGGGACGGAGTTGACAATGAGCAGTTCTTC
TRBV24-1	TRBJ2-6	few	.	CATSRPGANVLTF	TGTGCCACCAGCAGACCTGGGGCCAACGTCCTGACTTTC
TRBV5-1	TRBJ1-6	.	.	CASSSDGGFRALHF	TGCGCCAGCAGCTCGGATGGGGGTTTTAGAGCCCTCCACTTT
TRBV6-6	TRBJ1-2	few	TRBD1	CASIEGAGGYTF	TGTGCCAGCATCGAGGGGGCGGGTGGCTACACCTTC
TRBV2	TRBJ2-1	.	TRBD1	CASTPRQGNEQFF	TGTGCCAGCACTCCTAGACAGGGGAATGAGCAGTTCTTC
TRBV6-1	TRBJ2-3	.	.	CATRGLGTDTQYF	TGTGCCACGCGTGGGTTGGGCACAGATACGCAGTATTTT
TRBV7-9	TRBJ1-3	few	.	CASSLVAPPDTIYF	TGTGCCAGCAGCTTAGTTGCGCCGCCAGACACCATATATTTT
TRBV6-1	TRBJ1-5	.	.	CASSEDGLGNQPQHF	TGTGCCAGCAGTGAAGATGGTTTGGGCAATCAGCCCCAGCATTTT
TRBV20-1	TRBJ2-1	few	.	CSAPTGLINEQFF	TGCAGTGCCCCAACCGGATTGATCAATGAGCAGTTCTTC
TRBV7-2	TRBJ1-4	.	TRBD1	CASSLTGGPHEKLFF	TGTGCCAGCAGCCTTACAGGGGGGCCCCATGAAAAACTGTTTTTT
TRBV28	TRBJ2-1	few	.	CASSEQAAFEQFF	TGTGCCAGCAGCGAGCAGGCTGCGTTTGAGCAGTTCTTC
TRBV19	TRBJ1-1	.	TRBD1	CASSIAGQGSEAFF	TGTGCCAGTAGTATCGCCGGACAGGGGTCTGAAGCTTTCTTT
TRBV5-1	TRBJ2-1	.	.	CASSFEGIRNEQFF	TGCGCCAGCAGTTTCGAAGGGATTCGGAATGAGCAGTTCTTC
TRBV4-3	TRBJ2-1	few	TRBD2	CASSQDRLAAYNEQFF	TGCGCCAGCAGCCAAGATAGGCTAGCGGCCTACAATGAGCAGTTCTTC
TRBV6-5	TRBJ2-1	few	.	CASSYSNSVGEQFF	TGTGCCAGCAGTTACTCGAACAGCGTCGGTGAGCAGTTCTTC
TRBV11-2	TRBJ2-1	.	TRBD2	CASSGGTRSYEQFF	TGTGCCAGCAGCGGTGGGACTAGATCCTATGAGCAGTTCTTC
TRBV20-1	TRBJ1-2	few	TRBD1	CSVGTGKKAYGYTF	TGCAGTGTCGGGACAGGGAAAAAGGCCTATGGCTACACCTTC
TRBV12-3/TRBV12-4	TRBJ1-2	.	.	CASSTGPPVGYGYTF	TGTGCCAGCAGCACTGGGCCGCCTGTCGGCTATGGCTACACCTTC
TRBV20-1	TRBJ1-3	.	.	CSVRDTGNTIYF	TGCAGCGTCCGGGACACAGGAAACACCATATATTTT
TRBV7-8	TRBJ2-7	few	TRBD1	CASSSQGTVDEQYF	TGTGCCAGCAGCTCACAAGGGACAGTCGACGAGCAGTACTTC
TRBV19	TRBJ2-6	few	TRBD2	CASSFALAGGGGANVLTF	TGTGCCAGTAGTTTCGCACTGGCGGGAGGTGGTGGGGCCAACGTCCTGACTTTC
TRBV5-1	TRBJ1-2	.	.	CASSPDYFGYTF	TGCGCCAGCAGCCCGGACTATTTTGGCTACACCTTC
TRBV9	TRBJ1-2	.	.	CASSVQGGYGYTF	TGTGCCAGCAGCGTACAGGGCGGCTATGGCTACACCTTC
TRBV5-1	TRBJ1-1	few	.	CASSLAGLEDEAFF	TGCGCCAGCAGCTTGGCAGGGTTGGAGGATGAAGCTTTCTTT